The 4 T cell receptor beta chains below come from one sample, sequenced in a study of CD8 T cells in ankylosing spondylitis. Study results and limitations: Roughly 8 highly homologous variants made up a TCR beta motif, and this motif appeared characteristic of ankylosing spondylitis blood.

TCRdb fed the 5' RACE reads into MiXCR, producing one record per CDR3 protein. The top ten hold approximately 16% of the sample, which has about 390,000 distinct CDR3 sequences, approximately 20% seen once. For these receptors, no antigen is known. The sequenced sample consisted of blood, either unsorted or a sorted T cell fraction (not recorded which). Receptor source: a male donor with ankylosing spondylitis.

This clonotype was seen a handful of times. The chain carries TRBV20-1 and TRBJ2-3, with TRBD2 identical over 8 bases. The CDR3 has 15 amino acids. The germline V gene has CDR1 DFQATT and CDR2 SNEGSKA (reference sequence). J was trimmed by 3 bases and V by 6 bases; bases with no gene match: 11. The CDR3 nucleotides read TGCAGTGCCCCAGGGGCGGGAGGAGGGACAGATACGCAGTATTTT. This gives the protein CSAPGAGGGTDTQYF.

The gene calls are TRBV7-7 and TRBJ2-5; TRBD2 matches 7 bases. This CDR3 is built from 13 residues. Losses at the gene ends were 5 bases for V and 4 bases for J; bases not matched to a gene: 4. CDR1 SSHAT and CDR2 FNYEAQ come from the germline V gene (reference sequence). The CDR3 DNA is TGTGCCAGCAGCCGGGGGGAAGCAGAGACCCAGTACTTC. It yields the protein CASSRGEAETQYF.

The chain uses TRBV4-2 and TRBJ2-7; possibly TRBD2 for D (5 bases). CDR3 size: 13 residues. V gave up 1 base and J gave up 4 bases, with 8 bases separating them. Germline CDR1 is LGHNA and CDR2 is YNFKEQ. CDR3 sequence: CASSQAPGYEQYF. DNA of the CDR3: TGTGCCAGCAGCCAAGCCCCGGGGTACGAGCAGTACTTC.

CDR3 in DNA: TGTGCCAGCAGTCATGGGACAGTCGATCAGCCCCAGCATTTT. This sequence encodes CASSHGTVDQPQHF. The chain combines TRBV12-3 or TRBV12-4 with TRBJ1-5, with 7 bases that match TRBD1. The ends lost 5 bases at V and 5 bases at J; junction bases unmatched: 6. This CDR3 contains 14 residues.